Following are 27 T cell receptor beta chains from one sample sequenced in a study of T cells in Graves' hyperthyroidism and ophthalmopathy. RNA transcripts yielded amplified TCR beta CDR3 regions. HTBI primers drove first-round RT-PCR of the TCR CDR3. Each CDR3 protein is one row after TCRdb ran MiXCR on the multiplex PCR reads. The table shows a few hundred thousand distinct CDR3 sequences, with roughly 15% occurring only once. The specimen was blood. These receptors were collected from a woman aged 55-70 years with Graves' ophthalmopathy.

This clonotype was counted a few times. This rearrangement joins TRBV19 to TRBJ2-2; 8 bases fit TRBD1. From germline, CDR1 is LNHDA and CDR2 SQIVND (reference sequence). The CDR3 length is 16 residues. With V trimmed by 5 bases and J by 3 bases, 8 bases remained unmatched. The CDR3 loop is CASSFDRGMYTGELFF. The CDR3 DNA is TGTGCCAGTAGTTTTGACAGGGGAATGTACACCGGGGAGCTGTTTTTT.

This clonotype was detected many times. V is TRBV7-2 and J is TRBJ2-7, with D possibly being TRBD2 (6 bases). V was trimmed by 5 bases and J by 7 bases, leaving 21 bases between them. The CDR3 length is 15 residues. CDR1 is SGHTA and CDR2 is FQGNSA in the germline V gene. The CDR3 nucleotides read TGTGCCAGCAGCCCTTCCGGGACTCATCCTGGAGAGCAGTACTTC. It yields the protein CASSPSGTHPGEQYF.

The gene calls are TRBV6-5 and TRBJ2-2; D assignment may be TRBD1 or TRBD2 (6 bases each). This CDR3 has 14 amino acids. Germline V gene lookup returns CDR1 MNHEY and CDR2 SVGAGI. V was trimmed by 2 bases and J by 7 bases, leaving 11 bases between them. CDR3 in amino acids: CASSYRGGHGELFF. The CDR3 DNA sequence: TGTGCCAGCAGTTACCGTGGGGGGCACGGGGAGCTGTTTTTT.

In its sample, this clonotype was seen many times. This chain uses TRBV3-1 with TRBJ2-3; TRBD2 matches at 13 bases. The CDR3 has 17 amino acids. Trimming at V came to 4 bases and at J to 4 bases, leaving 8 bases not matched to a gene. CDR1 is LGHDT, CDR2 YNNKEL, per germline (reference sequence). CDR3: CASSPWTSGSSADTQYF. As DNA, the CDR3 is TGTGCCAGCAGCCCATGGACTAGCGGGAGTTCGGCAGATACGCAGTATTTT.

The chain combines TRBV27 with TRBJ2-1; D ambiguous. Germline CDR1 reads MNHEY; CDR2 reads SMNVEV (reference sequence). Trimming shortened V by 7 bases and J by 9 bases, and 10 bases separated the two germline ends. CDR3 length: 11 amino acids. DNA of the CDR3: TGTGCCAGCACGGGTAAGGGTGAGCAGTTCTTC. Protein product: CASTGKGEQFF.

This clonotype was recorded many times. This sequence joins TRBV7-6 and TRBJ1-1; D is ambiguous. The V and J ends lost 1 base and 3 bases respectively, with 15 bases between them. Germline loops: CDR1 SGHVS, CDR2 FNYEAQ. This CDR3 region has 16 residues. CDR3 nucleotides: TGTGCCAGCAGCTTAGGGCCTGTGCCAGGTCACACTGAAGCTTTCTTT. Its translation is CASSLGPVPGHTEAFF.

The sample holds a few counts of this clonotype. V is TRBV4-1 and J is TRBJ2-1; 10 bases fit TRBD1. With V trimmed by 3 bases and J by 0 bases, 8 bases remained unmatched. Per germline, CDR1 MGHRA and CDR2 YSYEKL. CDR3 length equals 18 residues. The CDR3 spells CASSQGQGSTLSYNEQFF. Here the CDR3 DNA reads TGCGCCAGCAGCCAGGGACAGGGGAGCACCCTCTCCTACAATGAGCAGTTCTTC.

This clonotype occurred many times. The V and J genes are TRBV12-3 or TRBV12-4 and TRBJ2-3, with 10 bases lining up with TRBD2. V gave up 3 bases and J gave up 5 bases; unmatched junction bases: 11. The CDR3 consists of 17 residues. DNA of the CDR3: TGTGCCAGCAGTTTCCCGCTCACTAGCGGGAAGGTAGATACGCAGTATTTT. It encodes CASSFPLTSGKVDTQYF.

This clonotype occurred many times. The chain joins TRBV7-2 to TRBJ2-1; weak D call: TRBD2 (5 bases). Germline V gene sequence: CDR1 SGHTA, CDR2 FQGNSA. This CDR3 has 14 residues. V was shortened by 1 base and J by 9 bases, with 13 bases between the two germline ends. DNA of the CDR3: TGTGCCAGCAGCTTAGGGGAGAGCGGCTCTGAGCAGTTCTTC. Amino acids: CASSLGESGSEQFF.

This clonotype was observed a single time. Being one base from a much bigger clone, this may be a read error. The CDR3 sequence is CAWALGAGGTQYF. The CDR3 DNA follows: TGTGCCTGGGCCTTGGGGGCGGGAGGTACGCAGTATTTT. The chain employs TRBV30 and TRBJ2-3, with 8 bases aligning to TRBD2. Per the germline V gene, CDR1 is GTSNPN and CDR2 is SVGIG (reference sequence). CDR3 length equals 13 residues. The ends lost 5 bases at V and 8 bases at J; junction bases unmatched: 9. Full variable domain (outside the CDR3, taken from reference TRBV30 and TRBJ2-3): SQTIHQWPATLVQPVGSPLSLECTVEGTSNPNLYWYRQAAGRGLQLLFYSVGIGQISSEVPQNLSASRPQDRQFILSSKKLLLSDSGFYLCAWALGAGGTQYFGPGTRLTVL.

This clonotype was seen a handful of times. The chain combines TRBV29-1 with TRBJ2-2, with a tentative D call TRBD1 (5 bases). The CDR3 spans 13 residues. The ends were cut back, 4 bases at V and 4 bases at J, with 10 bases in the middle. Germline V gene sequence: CDR1 SQVTM, CDR2 ANQGSEA. The CDR3 reads CSVAGPGTGELFF. The CDR3, as DNA: TGCAGCGTTGCAGGGCCGGGCACCGGGGAGCTGTTTTTT.

Concerning this clonotype itself: A clone one base away is much larger, so this may be a read error. J is TRBJ2-7 and V is TRBV2, with a tentative D call TRBD2 (6 bases). Germline-derived CDR1 and CDR2 are SNHLY and FYNNEI. This CDR3 has 14 residues. V lost 2 bases to trimming and J lost 3 bases, with 11 bases between them. The CDR3 DNA sequence: TGTGCCAGCAGTGAATCGGGACTTAGCTACGAGCAGTACTTC. Translation: CASSESGLSYEQYF.

In its sample, this clonotype was seen many times. The V gene is TRBV12-3 or TRBV12-4, the J gene TRBJ2-7, with a possible D match to TRBD1 (6 bases). The CDR3 totals 12 residues. The germline V and J ends were trimmed by 2 bases and 8 bases, with 10 bases remaining between them. In DNA form, the CDR3 reads TGTGCCAGCAGTTTACGACAGGTCAAGCAGTACTTC. It codes for CASSLRQVKQYF.

This clonotype appeared a few times. The rearrangement links TRBV7-9 to TRBJ1-1; D not certain. This CDR3 spans 15 amino acids. CDR1 and CDR2 (germline): SEHNR, FQNEAQ (reference sequence). V dropped 1 base and J dropped 1 base, with 10 bases sitting between them. The CDR3 region is CASSLVGSQNTEAFF. In DNA form, the CDR3 reads TGTGCCAGCAGCTTAGTGGGCAGCCAGAACACTGAAGCTTTCTTT.

This clonotype has more than one count but fewer than ten. A single base separates this from a much larger clone, so it may be a read error. J is TRBJ2-7 and V is TRBV7-2; TRBD2 might be the D (6 bases). This CDR3 is built from 15 residues. Per the germline V gene, CDR1 is SGHTA and CDR2 is FQGNSA. The CDR3 is CASSLGGERTYEQHF. The CDR3 nucleotides are TGTGCCAGCAGCTTAGGCGGGGAACGAACCTACGAGCAGCACTTC.

This clonotype was observed a handful of times. The CDR3 sequence: CASSLGLAGGRMNEQYF. CDR3 coding DNA: TGTGCCAGCAGCTTAGGCCTAGCGGGAGGGCGGATGAACGAGCAGTACTTC. The V call is TRBV13, the J call TRBJ2-7; 12 nucleotides line up with TRBD2. The ends lost 0 bases at V and 5 bases at J; junction bases unmatched: 8. The CDR3 is 17 amino acids. In germline, CDR1 is PRHDT, CDR2 FYEKMQ (reference sequence).

As regards this clonotype: This may be a read error: a much more frequent sequence differs by one nucleotide. The CDR3 region has the DNA TGTGCCATCAGTGGGTCCCCCCGGCCAGCCTCCTACAATGAGCAGTTCTTC. Its translation is CAISGSPRPASYNEQFF. The chain combines TRBV10-3 with TRBJ2-1, with D uncertain. The V end lost 4 bases, the J end lost 0 bases, and 16 bases lay between the germline ends. Germline CDR1 ENHRY, CDR2 SYGVKD. The CDR3 consists of 17 residues.

This sequence joins TRBV10-2 and TRBJ1-5, with no clear D. The germline gives CDR1 WSHSY, CDR2 SAAADI. The CDR3 has 15 amino acids. Trimming shortened V by 3 bases and J by 0 bases, and 9 bases separated the two germline ends. The CDR3 sequence: CASSDDNYSNQPQHF. The CDR3 coding sequence is TGCGCCAGCAGTGATGACAACTATAGCAATCAGCCCCAGCATTTT.

Many counts were recorded for this clonotype. The CDR3 sequence is CASSSRQDSNSPLHF. CDR3 in DNA: TGTGCCAGCAGTTCCCGACAGGACTCCAATTCACCCCTCCACTTT. This chain links TRBV6-5 with TRBJ1-6, with a weak D call TRBD1 (6 bases). V lost 4 bases to trimming and J lost 7 bases, with 14 bases between them. This CDR3 comprises 15 residues. Germline loops: CDR1 MNHEY, CDR2 SVGAGI.

On this clonotype itself: A much larger clonotype is one base distant, so this may be a read error. The CDR3 here is CASSLDLFPTDTQYF. In DNA, the CDR3 is TGTGCCAGCAGCTTAGACCTATTCCCCACAGATACGCAGTATTTT. V usage is TRBV11-1 and J usage is TRBJ2-3; D not resolved. CDR3 size: 15 residues. Per the germline V gene, CDR1 is SGHAT and CDR2 is FQDESV (reference sequence). V lost 1 base and J lost 2, with 10 bases in between.

The V call is TRBV10-3, the J call TRBJ2-3; 12 bases are shared with TRBD2. This CDR3 region has 15 residues. V trimming: 4 bases; J trimming: 2 bases; junction bases outside the gene matches: 1. Germline lookup yields CDR1 ENHRY and CDR2 SYGVKD. The CDR3 region is CAISGLAGVTDTQYF. The CDR3 bases are TGTGCCATCAGTGGACTAGCGGGAGTCACAGATACGCAGTATTTT.

This clonotype was recorded at least ten times. CDR3 bases: TGTGCCAGCAGTATGGACAGGGAGTATGGCTACACCTTC. It encodes CASSMDREYGYTF. The rearrangement uses TRBV6-1 and TRBJ1-2; 8 bases are a match to TRBD1. V shed 5 bases and J 5 bases; nucleotides not matched to a gene: 4. The CDR3 is 13 amino acids. CDR1 and CDR2 (germline): MNHNS, SASEGT.

This chain joins TRBV11-2 and TRBJ2-3; 11 nucleotides align to TRBD2. CDR1 and CDR2 from the germline V gene are SGHAT and FQNNGV. Trimming took 1 base from V and 4 from J; bases not matched to a gene: 7. The CDR3 has 17 residues. The CDR3 sequence is CASSLAGLAGGSDTQYF. The CDR3 DNA is TGTGCCAGCAGCTTAGCAGGGCTAGCGGGAGGATCAGATACGCAGTATTTT.

The genes are TRBV20-1 and TRBJ2-3; 7 nucleotides line up with TRBD2. The V and J ends lost 5 bases and 3 bases, in that order; junction bases with no gene match: 14. CDR1 and CDR2 (germline): DFQATT, SNEGSKA (reference sequence). This CDR3 contains 16 residues. DNA for the CDR3: TGCAGTGCTCAGACGGTAATGGGAGGGCCAACAGATACGCAGTATTTT. Its protein is CSAQTVMGGPTDTQYF.

This clonotype was seen ten or more times. This chain joins TRBV27 and TRBJ2-5, with D maybe TRBD1 (5 bases). Deletions cut 6 bases from V and 5 bases from J, with 13 bases between. The germline gives CDR1 MNHEY, CDR2 SMNVEV (reference sequence). The CDR3 covers 13 residues. CDR3 coding DNA: TGTGCCAGCAGCCTCCAGGGTCCGGAGACCCAGTACTTC. This encodes CASSLQGPETQYF.

This clonotype was seen only a few times. The chain combines TRBV7-2 with TRBJ1-2, with D possibly being TRBD1 (6 bases). CDR1 and CDR2 (germline): SGHTA, FQGNSA. V was cut by 5 bases and J by 4 bases, with 17 bases left in between. The CDR3 has 15 amino acids. This CDR3 is CASSIGGTGLYGYTF. The DNA for the CDR3 is TGTGCCAGCAGCATAGGAGGTACAGGGCTCTATGGCTACACCTTC.

With respect to this clonotype: Possible read error: a much larger clone is one base away. The chain has TRBV6-2 or TRBV6-3 and TRBJ1-4; the D is unclear. Germline V CDR1 and CDR2: MNHEY, SVGEGT. This CDR3 region has 17 residues. CDR3 nucleotides: TGTACCAGCAGTTACTCGAGAAGGGATACGACTAATGAAAAACTGTTTTTT. It encodes CTSSYSRRDTTNEKLFF.